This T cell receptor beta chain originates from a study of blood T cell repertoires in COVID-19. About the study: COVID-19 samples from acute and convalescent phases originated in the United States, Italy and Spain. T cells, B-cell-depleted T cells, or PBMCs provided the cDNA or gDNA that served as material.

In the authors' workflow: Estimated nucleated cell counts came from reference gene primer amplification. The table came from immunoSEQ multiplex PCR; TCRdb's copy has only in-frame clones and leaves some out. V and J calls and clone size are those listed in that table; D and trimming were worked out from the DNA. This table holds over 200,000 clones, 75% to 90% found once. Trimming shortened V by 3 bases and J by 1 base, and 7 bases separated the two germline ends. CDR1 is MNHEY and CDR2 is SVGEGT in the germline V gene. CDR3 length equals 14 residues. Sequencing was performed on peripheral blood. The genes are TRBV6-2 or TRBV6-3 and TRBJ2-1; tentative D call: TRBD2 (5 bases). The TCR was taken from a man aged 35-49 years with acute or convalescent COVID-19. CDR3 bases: TGTGCCAGCAGTTATGGCGGGTCCTACAATGAGCAGTTCTTC. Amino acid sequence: CASSYGGSYNEQFF.